What follows describes a single TCR beta chain. These data are taken from a study of Ad26.COV2.S vaccination and SARS-CoV-2 variants. Treatment given: around 19 received Ad26.COV2.S at low or high dose, single or two shots; several received placebo; per-sample allocation not given. Vaccine and placebo recipients were sampled on day 63 after the first injection. Some clones are missing from TCRdb's copy, which holds only in-frame ones; the method was immunoSEQ multiplex PCR. The data contain some 400,000 clones, approximately 90% of them singletons. The V segment lost 5 bases and the J segment 0 bases; nucleotides outside the gene matches: 10. This CDR3 spans 17 amino acids. The germline V gene has CDR1 MDHEN and CDR2 SYDVKM.

The V gene is TRBV28, the J gene TRBJ1-3; the match to TRBD1 covers 7 bases. Sequencing was performed on peripheral blood, taken in a trial of Ad26.COV2.S vaccine versus placebo. This sequence was found in a person between 18 and 65 years old who received the Ad26.COV2.S COVID-19 vaccine or a placebo. CDR3 DNA sequence: TGTGCCAGCAGTCCCCCAGGGGGGGTCCCCTCTGGAAACACCATATATTTT. It encodes CASSPPGGVPSGNTIYF.